This entry is about one TCR beta chain. What it binds is unknown. This sample was taken from a study of memory B cells and T cells in multiple sclerosis. The study, taken as a whole, reports: Shared clonotype counts depended on differing compartment clone-set sizes and were normalized.

Sequencing used immunoSEQ multiplex PCR; TCRdb keeps in-frame clones, though not all of them. The repertoire includes approximately 32,000 clones, 86% of them detected once, and 2.7% sits in the top ten. V dropped 5 bases and J dropped 7; count of bases not matched to a gene: 2. The length of the CDR3 is 12 residues. Germline CDR1 reads SQVTM; CDR2 reads ANQGSEA. After stimulus-free culture, autoproliferating CFSE-dim and non-proliferating CFSE-high T cells were sequenced separately. About 50 million CFSE-labeled PBMCs were cultured 7 days unstimulated, then replicate wells were pooled. CFSE at 0.45 to 0.65 uM labeled the PBMCs, which were then cultured unstimulated.

V and J are TRBV29-1 and TRBJ1-6; 7 bases line up with TRBD1. The sequencing input was PBMCs from blood kept in culture. The sequence came from a human donor with multiple sclerosis. The CDR3 loop reads CSVKQGNSPLHF. CDR3 DNA: TGCAGCGTTAAACAGGGGAATTCACCCCTCCACTTT.